This T cell receptor (beta chain) stems from a study of cytomegalovirus exposure and HLA in healthy donors. Whole-study findings and limits: Per a prior analysis, the majority of TCR beta V segments were productive roughly 87% or roughly 30% of the time. Rare TCR sequences predominated, though certain public TCRs were found in many donors.

Of note for this clone: Its cognate antigen is unknown.

The V end lost 6 bases, the J end lost 0 bases, and 11 bases lay between the germline ends. The CDR3 runs to 14 residues. CDR1 and CDR2 from the germline V gene are ENHRY and SYGVKD. The PCR was carried out with 60 Vbeta primers and 13 Jbeta primers. Clones were read by immunoSEQ multiplex PCR, and TCRdb kept only the in-frame ones, dropping some. The sample includes some 150,000 clones, around four fifths of them seen just once. The TCR was taken from a man in his forties in good health and CMV-seronegative. Sequencing was performed on PBMCs. This chain connects TRBV10-3 to TRBJ1-1; D is perhaps TRBD1 (6 bases). The CDR3 sequence is CAISLTGMNTEAFF. CDR3 in DNA: TGTGCCATCAGCCTAACAGGGATGAACACTGAAGCTTTCTTT.